The rows below give T cell receptor beta chains drawn from one sample of a study of control samples from healthy donors and cancer patients. Sequenced by immunoSEQ multiplex PCR; TCRdb stores in-frame clones only, minus some. Of some 18,000 clones listed, around 84% are singletons. The sample comprised PBMCs. The receptors were sampled from a woman aged 70-85 years with lung cancer. The CDR3 runs from the conserved cysteine through the conserved F or W. Each record gives: V gene, clone size, CDR3 protein. Some rows mark clone size as missing; the rest say once, few, many or name a class of expanded clone.

v_gene: TRBV9
abundance: NA
CDR3aa: CASSVGRRLAGEGETQYF

v_gene: TRBV6-2/TRBV6-3
abundance: NA
CDR3aa: CASSYPRVQNTEAFF

v_gene: TRBV3-1/TRBV3-2
abundance: medium-sized
CDR3aa: CASSQDTGLVSYNEQFF

v_gene: TRBV5-1
abundance: NA
CDR3aa: CASSLAGTGLNTEAFF

v_gene: TRBV5-4
abundance: NA
CDR3aa: CASSFPGSLPTDTQYF

v_gene: TRBV21-1
abundance: NA
CDR3aa: CASRAGRDRGKYF

v_gene: TRBV29-1
abundance: NA
CDR3aa: CSVVRGVEQFF

v_gene: TRBV5-6
abundance: NA
CDR3aa: CASSLIGASSTDTQYF

v_gene: TRBV7-9
abundance: NA
CDR3aa: CASSLGDAMGLNIQYF

v_gene: TRBV9
abundance: NA
CDR3aa: CASSEAGASREGRSQFF